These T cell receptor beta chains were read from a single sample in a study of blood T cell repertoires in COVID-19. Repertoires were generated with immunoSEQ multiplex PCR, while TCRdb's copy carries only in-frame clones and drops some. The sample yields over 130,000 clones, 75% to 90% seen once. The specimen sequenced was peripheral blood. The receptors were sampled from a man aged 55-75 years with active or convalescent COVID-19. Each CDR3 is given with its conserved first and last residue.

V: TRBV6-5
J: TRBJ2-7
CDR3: CASSYSGGNYEQYF

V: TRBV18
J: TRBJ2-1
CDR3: CASSSTGNEQFF

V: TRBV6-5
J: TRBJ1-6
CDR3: CASRPGGSPLHF

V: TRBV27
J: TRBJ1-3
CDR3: CASSLRGAEFGNTIYF

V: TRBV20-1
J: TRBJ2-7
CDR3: CSAPIHYEQYF

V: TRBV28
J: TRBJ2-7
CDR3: CASSFQRRREYEQYF

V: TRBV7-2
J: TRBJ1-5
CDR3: CASSPITGEGNQPQHF

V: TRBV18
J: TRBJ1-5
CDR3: CASSPGQGRQPQHF

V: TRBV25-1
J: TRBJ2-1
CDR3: CASQGLAASYNEQFF

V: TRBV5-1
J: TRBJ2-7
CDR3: CASSTLGQPSTYEQYF

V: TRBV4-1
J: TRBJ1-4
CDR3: CASSQDIGEDEKLFF

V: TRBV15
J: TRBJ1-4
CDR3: CATSRGAGWDEKLFF

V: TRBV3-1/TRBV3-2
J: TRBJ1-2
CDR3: CASSSQGEIYGYTF

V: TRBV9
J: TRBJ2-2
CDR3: CASSVGSSGRLGGELFF

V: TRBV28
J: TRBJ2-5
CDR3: CASSPTRRTGAGQTQYF

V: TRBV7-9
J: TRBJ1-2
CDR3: CASSFYSRENYGYTF

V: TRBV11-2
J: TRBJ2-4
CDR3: CASSPMGGGAVAKNIQYF

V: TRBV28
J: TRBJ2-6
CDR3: CASSELHKRGANVLTF

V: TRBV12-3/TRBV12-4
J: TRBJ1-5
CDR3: CASSQDRDQPQHF

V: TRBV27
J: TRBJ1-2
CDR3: CASSFTRQGSGYTF

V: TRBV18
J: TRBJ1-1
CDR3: CASSPPRAGGLNTEAFF

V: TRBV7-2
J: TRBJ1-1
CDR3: CASSTIWDSEAFF

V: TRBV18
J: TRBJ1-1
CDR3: CASSPKDRVETEAFF

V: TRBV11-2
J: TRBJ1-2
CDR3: CASSRDRESRGYTF

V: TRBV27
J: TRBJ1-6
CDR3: CASRLTAASSYNSPLHF

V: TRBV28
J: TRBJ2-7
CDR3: CASSLQGGIPYEQYF

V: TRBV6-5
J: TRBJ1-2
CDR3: CASTPTGAARGYTF

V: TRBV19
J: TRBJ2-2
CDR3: CASGQRPVGTGELFF

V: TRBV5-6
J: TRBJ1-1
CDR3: CASSPLGGARMNTEAFF

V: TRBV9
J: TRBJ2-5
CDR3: CASSPSSGRALETQYF

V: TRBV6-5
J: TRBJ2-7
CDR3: CASCRLAGGSEQYF

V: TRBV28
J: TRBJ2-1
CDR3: CASRPGAPGTLSEQFF

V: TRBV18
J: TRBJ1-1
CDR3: CASSPPTGQGNTEAFF